A single sample is the source of the 32 T cell receptor beta chains below, sequenced in a study of persistence of HIV-infected CD4 T cells (dated by TCRdb to 2018 to 2020). Their target antigens are unknown. This specimen's treatment or condition label, per the study, means: suppressive antiretroviral therapy. Cells were stimulated with anti-CD3/anti-CD28 magnetic beads as a nonspecific positive control representing the CD4+ T cell repertoire. CD4+ T cells that responded were sorted based on upregulation of both CD40 ligand and CD69. TCRbeta repertoires were sequenced from genomic DNA with the immunoSEQ hsTCRB assay version 4 in survey mode. TCRdb retrieved this table from immuneACCESS and kept in-frame rearrangements only. Not all clones are present; in checked studies, unresolved V genes account for under half, and no reason is known for the remainder. The sample has tens of thousands of clones on record, 88% of them singletons. Under 0.55% of the sample goes to the ten largest clones.

The input for sequencing was CD4+ T cells sorted from PBMCs after roughly 20-hour stimulation, taken from a patient who received antiretroviral therapy. This specimen's cell subset or site label, per the study, means: CD40L+CD69+ CD4 T cells responding to anti-CD3/anti-CD28 beads, representing the overall repertoire. All receptors come from an adult woman with HIV who was CMV-seropositive.

The genes are TRBV9 and TRBJ2-1; D perhaps matches TRBD2 (6 bases). The V and J ends lost 0 bases and 6 bases respectively, with 16 bases between them. The CDR3 covers 16 residues. Germline CDR1 reads SGDLS; CDR2 reads YYNGEE. The CDR3 sequence: CASSVGGGVILNEQFF. The CDR3 DNA sequence: TGTGCCAGCAGCGTAGGAGGCGGGGTCATCCTCAATGAGCAGTTCTTC.

V usage is TRBV2 and J usage is TRBJ2-5; D not resolved. From germline, CDR1 is SNHLY and CDR2 FYNNEI. The CDR3 spans 13 residues. The ends were cut back, 5 bases at V and 7 bases at J, with 14 bases in the middle. This CDR3 is CASSSRGGGTQYF. CDR3 nucleotide sequence: TGTGCCAGCAGTTCGAGAGGTGGTGGGACCCAGTACTTC.

V and J are TRBV28 and TRBJ2-7; 7 positions match TRBD1. CDR1 is MDHEN and CDR2 is SYDVKM in the germline V gene. V was pared by 6 bases and J by 4 bases, with 0 bases of the junction left unmatched. This CDR3 comprises 11 residues. The CDR3 here is CASRQGYEQYF. For the CDR3, the DNA is TGTGCCAGCAGACAGGGGTACGAGCAGTACTTC.

Remarks on this clone: The germline gene is not matched at one end of the junction; a read error may be the cause. The chain combines TRBV4-1 with TRBJ1-5; 8 bases match TRBD1. Germline CDR1 is MGHRA and CDR2 is YSYEKL. This CDR3 is built from 15 residues. The DNA for the CDR3 is TGCGCCAGCAGACAAGTCCTGACAGGGGACCAGCCCCAGCATTTT. Its protein is CASRQVLTGDQPQHF.

The chain is built from TRBV19 and TRBJ2-1; D is possibly TRBD1 or TRBD2 (5 bases each). This CDR3 contains 18 residues. V was pared by 11 bases and J by 7 bases, with 33 bases between. Germline V gene data show CDR1 as LNHDA and CDR2 as SQIVND (reference sequence). The CDR3 nucleotides are TGTGCCTACCGAAAGCGAGGAGGAGCCTCGCTCAGGGAGAATGAGCAGTTCTTC. Translated, it gives CAYRKRGGASLRENEQFF.

The rearrangement joins TRBV9 to TRBJ2-2, with TRBD2 matching 9 bases. Losses at the gene ends were 3 bases for V and 5 bases for J; bases not matched to a gene: 5. The CDR3 sequence is 15 residues long. The germline V gene encodes CDR1 SGDLS and CDR2 YYNGEE. CDR3: CASSGTSAYTGELFF. The CDR3 region has the DNA TGTGCCAGCAGCGGGACTAGCGCATATACCGGGGAGCTGTTTTTT.

V usage is TRBV10-3 and J usage is TRBJ2-5; 7 bases agree with TRBD2. Looked up from germline, CDR1 is ENHRY and CDR2 is SYGVKD. Unmatched junction bases numbered 5, after V lost 6 bases and J lost 1 base. The CDR3 contains 14 residues. The chain's CDR3 is CAIRPTSSQETQYF. The CDR3 nucleotides are TGTGCCATCAGGCCGACTAGCAGCCAAGAGACCCAGTACTTC.

A single count supports this clone. The chain recombines TRBV27 with TRBJ1-1; no clear D. The V end was cut by 5 bases, the J end by 1 base, with 17 bases between. CDR3 length: 16 amino acids. The germline CDR1 and CDR2 sequences are MNHEY and SMNVEV (reference sequence). As DNA, the CDR3 is TGTGCCAGCAGTGTACTTCCTTTTAACAGGAACACTGAAGCTTTCTTT. Protein product: CASSVLPFNRNTEAFF.

V usage is TRBV7-6 and J usage is TRBJ1-2; TRBD1 agrees at 8 bases. The CDR3 has 14 amino acids. Germline V lookup: CDR1 SGHVS, CDR2 FNYEAQ. V shed 5 bases and J 4 bases; nucleotides not matched to a gene: 6. Here the CDR3 DNA reads TGTGCCAGCAGCCCTCAGGGGGCCAGCTATGGCTACACCTTC. Translating gives CASSPQGASYGYTF. The entire variable domain, with the rest obtained from reference TRBV7-6 and TRBJ1-2, is as follows: GAGVSQSPRYKVTKRGQDVALRCDPISGHVSLYWYRQALGQGPEFLTYFNYEAQQDKSGLPNDRFSAERPEGSISTLTIQRTEQRDSAMYRCASSPQGASYGYTFGSGTRLTVV.

V is TRBV4-1 and J is TRBJ2-1, with 12 positions matching TRBD2. Trimming cost V 1 base and J 0 bases; bases outside gene matches: 7. Germline V gives CDR1 MGHRA, CDR2 YSYEKL. The CDR3 spans 19 residues. This CDR3 is CASSQGGTSGRVSYNEQFF. CDR3 bases: TGCGCCAGCAGCCAAGGGGGGACTAGCGGGCGGGTCTCCTACAATGAGCAGTTCTTC.

The J gene is TRBJ1-1, the V gene TRBV23-1; D is perhaps TRBD1 (6 bases). TRBV23-1 is marked as an open reading frame, function uncertain. Trimming removed 6 bases at V and 2 bases at J, with 13 bases between. The CDR3 is 14 residues long. Here the CDR3 DNA reads TGCGCCAGCAGCCTTACAGGGAATAACACTGAAGCTTTCTTT. Amino acids: CASSLTGNNTEAFF.

The J gene is TRBJ1-2, the V gene TRBV30; D remains ambiguous. In germline, CDR1 is GTSNPN, CDR2 SVGIG (reference sequence). This CDR3 contains 14 residues. The V end was cut by 3 bases, the J end by 4 bases, with 15 bases between. CDR3 DNA sequence: TGTGCCTGGAGCCCAAAGGTGGGGTCCTATGGCTACACCTTC. Its translation: CAWSPKVGSYGYTF.

This chain links TRBV24-1 with TRBJ1-2; 8 nucleotides align to TRBD1. V was clipped by 3 bases and J by 4 bases; unmatched bases: 6. The CDR3 consists of 15 residues. CDR1 and CDR2 (germline): KGHDR, SFDVKD. The CDR3 spells CATSDAGTGPYGYTF. In DNA form, the CDR3 reads TGTGCCACCAGTGATGCCGGGACAGGACCCTATGGCTACACCTTC.

The chain carries TRBV24-1 and TRBJ2-5, with D perhaps being TRBD1 or TRBD2 (5 bases each). The ends were cut back, 11 bases at V and 2 bases at J, with 14 bases in the middle. CDR3 length: 13 amino acids. The germline V gene encodes CDR1 KGHDR and CDR2 SFDVKD. CDR3 residues: CAIRPGQQETQYF. The CDR3 coding sequence is TGTGCCATCCGCCCGGGGCAACAAGAGACCCAGTACTTC.

The chain combines TRBV7-5 with TRBJ1-1; TRBD1, the table's D call, was not compared with the DNA. TRBV7-5 counts as a pseudogene. CDR3 length equals 13 residues. This CDR3 reads CARSFQGNTEAFF. The CDR3 nucleotides are TGTGCCAGAAGCTTCCAGGGGAACACTGAAGCTTTCTTT.

V usage is TRBV29-1 and J usage is TRBJ2-1; 9 bases fit TRBD2. J was trimmed by 3 bases and V by 3 bases; bases with no gene match: 3. Per the germline V gene, CDR1 is SQVTM and CDR2 is ANQGSEA. This CDR3 has 14 amino acids. CDR3 loop: CSVDPSGVYNEQFF. The CDR3 nucleotides read TGCAGCGTTGATCCTAGCGGGGTCTACAATGAGCAGTTCTTC.

This chain connects TRBV3-1 (or the pseudogene TRBV3-2) to TRBJ1-2; D is unclear. With 0 bases removed from V and 8 bases from J, the gap between germline ends came to 22 bases. CDR1 is LGHDT and CDR2 is YNNKEL in the germline V gene (reference sequence). The CDR3 covers 17 residues. The CDR3 DNA is TGTGCCAGCAGCCAAGATCCAGGCACCCTTCAAAAAGGAGGCTACACCTTC. Translation gives CASSQDPGTLQKGGYTF.

CDR3 residues: CASSRSAAERGYTF. In DNA, the CDR3 is TGTGCCAGCAGTCGTTCTGCAGCCGAAAGGGGCTACACCTTC. This sequence joins TRBV6-5 and TRBJ1-2; D gene uncertain. Germline lookup yields CDR1 MNHEY and CDR2 SVGAGI. CDR3 size: 14 residues. Trimming removed 5 bases at V and 8 bases at J, with 18 bases between.

The chain has TRBV29-1 and TRBJ1-2; tentative D call: TRBD1 (5 bases). CDR1 is SQVTM and CDR2 is ANQGSEA in the germline V gene. V lost 4 bases, J lost 4 bases, and 10 bases lay in between. CDR3 size: 12 residues. The CDR3 sequence is CSVVQGTYGYTF. The CDR3 DNA sequence: TGCAGCGTTGTGCAGGGAACCTATGGCTACACCTTC.

The V call is TRBV7-8, the J call TRBJ2-2, with unresolved D. The CDR3 spans 13 residues. CDR1 and CDR2 (germline): SGHVS, FQNEAQ. V was pared by 0 bases and J by 5 bases, with 4 bases between. The CDR3 DNA follows: TGTGCCAGCAGCTTAGCTGGGACCGGGGAGCTGTTTTTT. Residues: CASSLAGTGELFF.

This chain joins TRBV7-9 and TRBJ1-1; weak D call: TRBD1 (6 bases). Germline V lookup: CDR1 SEHNR, CDR2 FQNEAQ (reference sequence). CDR3 length: 15 residues. V was clipped by 4 bases and J by 0 bases, with 12 bases between them. For the CDR3, the DNA is TGTGCCAGCAGCTCCCTCGGGGGCATGAACACTGAAGCTTTCTTT. This gives the protein CASSSLGGMNTEAFF.

This clone was found a few times. CDR3 in amino acids: CASSRGGRQVFGYTF. CDR3 in DNA: TGTGCCAGCAGCCGCGGAGGTCGGCAGGTGTTTGGCTACACCTTC. V is TRBV6-5 and J is TRBJ1-2; no clear D gene. The germline V gene encodes CDR1 MNHEY and CDR2 SVGAGI. Trimming pared 6 bases from V and 7 bases from J, leaving 21 bases between. CDR3 length: 15 residues.

CDR3 in amino acids: CSVRTGGRGTGELFF. The CDR3 nucleotides read TGCAGCGTTCGGACAGGGGGCAGGGGCACCGGGGAGCTGTTTTTT. This sequence joins TRBV29-1 and TRBJ2-2; TRBD1 matches 11 bases. This CDR3 is 15 amino acids long. Germline V gene sequence: CDR1 SQVTM, CDR2 ANQGSEA. Unmatched junction bases numbered 6, after V lost 5 bases and J lost 4 bases.

J is TRBJ2-5 and V is TRBV6-6; a possible D gene is TRBD1 (7 bases). Germline V gene sequence: CDR1 MNHNY, CDR2 SVGAGI (reference sequence). Trimming removed 0 bases from V and 4 bases from J, with 12 bases in between. CDR3 size: 15 residues. The CDR3 DNA sequence: TGTGCCAGCAGTTACTCGAGACAGGGAGGAGAGACCCAGTACTTC. It yields the protein CASSYSRQGGETQYF.

This clone was observed a handful of times. This chain connects TRBV6-5 to TRBJ1-3; D is unclear. From germline, CDR1 is MNHEY and CDR2 SVGAGI. With 2 bases removed from V and 2 bases from J, the gap between germline ends came to 13 bases. The CDR3 sequence is 16 residues long. The CDR3 nucleotides read TGTGCCAGCAGTTACCGCGGGGTATTGGCTGGAAACACCATATATTTT. It encodes CASSYRGVLAGNTIYF.

The rearrangement uses TRBV2 and TRBJ2-3; D gene uncertain. The CDR3 has 15 amino acids. CDR1 is SNHLY, CDR2 FYNNEI, per germline. The V and J ends lost 4 bases and 0 bases respectively, with 11 bases between them. The CDR3 DNA reads as TGTGCCAGCAGTGTTAGGGATTCTAGCACAGATACGCAGTATTTT. Translation: CASSVRDSSTDTQYF. Full variable domain (outside the CDR3, taken from reference TRBV2 and TRBJ2-3): EPEVTQTPSHQVTQMGQEVILRCVPISNHLYFYWYRQILGQKVEFLVSFYNNEISEKSEIFDDQFSVERPDGSNFTLKIRSTKLEDSAMYFCASSVRDSSTDTQYFGPGTRLTVL.

The genes are TRBV30 and TRBJ2-5, with D perhaps being TRBD1 or TRBD2 (6 bases each). Trimming left V 0 bases short and J 5 bases short, with 22 bases between. This CDR3 is built from 17 residues. The germline V gene has CDR1 GTSNPN and CDR2 SVGIG (reference sequence). DNA for the CDR3: TGTGCCTGGAGTGTATCGAGGAGGGGGTCCGCGTACGAGACCCAGTACTTC. Protein: CAWSVSRRGSAYETQYF.

The rearrangement links TRBV7-2 to TRBJ1-2; no definite D call. With 1 base removed from V and 0 bases from J, the gap between germline ends came to 18 bases. Germline V gene lookup returns CDR1 SGHTA and CDR2 FQGNSA. CDR3 length equals 18 residues. The CDR3 DNA follows: TGTGCCAGCAGCTTAGAGGGATGGCAGGCCCGAACTAACTATGGCTACACCTTC. It codes for CASSLEGWQARTNYGYTF.

The genes are TRBV28 and TRBJ1-1, with a possible D match to TRBD1 (6 bases). V gave up 4 bases and J gave up 11 bases, with 17 bases separating them. The CDR3 has 13 residues. Per the germline V gene, CDR1 is MDHEN and CDR2 is SYDVKM. The CDR3 is CASSSAGGRFAFF. The CDR3 DNA follows: TGTGCCAGCAGTTCCGCCGGGGGCCGATTTGCTTTCTTT.

The chain has TRBV19 and TRBJ1-5, with D tentatively TRBD1 (5 bases). The CDR3 length is 16 residues. CDR1 is LNHDA and CDR2 is SQIVND in the germline V gene (reference sequence). The germline V and J ends were trimmed by 3 bases and 6 bases, with 18 bases remaining between them. The CDR3 sequence: CASSIGGPRLLQPQHF. In nucleotides, the CDR3 is TGTGCCAGTAGTATTGGGGGACCCCGCTTACTTCAGCCCCAGCATTTT.

The chain joins TRBV7-8 to TRBJ2-3, with D unclear. V lost 1 base and J 0 bases, leaving 5 bases between the germline ends. This CDR3 spans 14 amino acids. The germline gives CDR1 SGHVS, CDR2 FQNEAQ. The CDR3 sequence is CASSLVSSTDTQYF. The CDR3 DNA is TGTGCCAGCAGCTTAGTTTCAAGCACAGATACGCAGTATTTT. Based on the CDR3 plus reference TRBV7-8 and TRBJ2-3, the full variable domain is GAGVSQSPRYKVAKRGQDVALRCDPISGHVSLFWYQQALGQGPEFLTYFQNEAQLDKSGLPSDRFFAERPEGSVSTLKIQRTQQEDSAVYLCASSLVSSTDTQYFGPGTRLTVL.

The chain recombines TRBV5-1 with TRBJ2-6; D may be TRBD2 (6 bases). The germline V gene has CDR1 SGHRS and CDR2 YFSETQ. Trimming left V 3 bases short and J 0 bases short, with 13 bases between. The CDR3 covers 17 residues. CDR3 sequence reads: CASSWYGGDSGANVLTF. The CDR3 DNA reads as TGCGCCAGCAGCTGGTACGGGGGAGACTCTGGGGCCAACGTCCTGACTTTC.